The 15 T cell receptor beta chains below come from one sample, sequenced in a study of immune cell composition in non-small cell lung cancer. Profiled with immunoSEQ multiplex PCR; TCRdb holds only in-frame clones, not every one. This sample has more than 2,500 clones; 81% occur once, and the top ten carry approximately 9.9%. Another study also made use of these data, one on CD4 T cells in lung cancer.

The sample comprised lung tumor tissue. The receptors originated from a human donor with non-small cell lung cancer.

As DNA, the CDR3 is TGTGCCAGCAGCTCCGAAGGACTAGCGGGGGGGAGGAGGGCCACAGATACGCAGTATTTT. Translation: CASSSEGLAGGRRATDTQYF. The chain has TRBV7-8 and TRBJ2-3, with 15 bases aligning to TRBD2. Germline trimming cut 4 bases from V and 2 bases from J; bases unmatched to any gene: 13. This CDR3 contains 20 residues. Germline CDR1 and CDR2: SGHVS and FQNEAQ.

The genes are TRBV6-5 and TRBJ2-1, with D unresolved. The CDR3 runs to 11 residues. Looked up from germline, CDR1 is MNHEY and CDR2 is SVGAGI. V shed 6 bases and J shed 7 bases, with 7 bases lying between them. In DNA form, the CDR3 reads TGTGCCAGCAGCCACTTAAATGAGCAGTTCTTC. Residues: CASSHLNEQFF.

Only a few counts were recorded for this clone. The chain links TRBV10-3 to TRBJ2-1; tentative D call: TRBD1 (6 bases). V was trimmed by 4 bases and J by 7 bases, leaving 8 bases between them. The CDR3 is 12 amino acids. Per the germline V gene, CDR1 is ENHRY and CDR2 is SYGVKD. Here the CDR3 reads CAISVQGNEQFF. The CDR3 nucleotides read TGTGCCATCAGTGTCCAGGGGAATGAGCAGTTCTTC.

The V call is TRBV5-6, the J call TRBJ2-5, with 8 bases aligning to TRBD1. Looked up from germline, CDR1 is SGHDT and CDR2 is YYEEEE. The CDR3 runs 14 residues. V lost 6 bases, J lost 4 bases, and 8 bases stayed unmatched. CDR3 sequence reads: CASTQDRAGETQYF. CDR3 in DNA: TGTGCCAGCACCCAGGACAGGGCGGGAGAGACCCAGTACTTC.

This chain uses TRBV27 with TRBJ1-6; D not certain. The ends were cut back, 3 bases at V and 7 bases at J, with 13 bases in the middle. Germline V gene data show CDR1 as MNHEY and CDR2 as SMNVEV (reference sequence). The CDR3 spans 15 residues. The CDR3 region is CASSFEGSPNSPLHF. CDR3 DNA: TGTGCCAGCAGTTTTGAGGGTTCGCCCAATTCACCCCTCCACTTT.

The chain carries TRBV5-6 and TRBJ2-1; 12 bases map to TRBD2. Germline V gene data show CDR1 as SGHDT and CDR2 as YYEEEE. CDR3 length equals 15 residues. V lost 1 base, J lost 6 bases, and 2 bases stayed unmatched. The CDR3 loop reads CASSLTSGGPNEQFF. CDR3 in DNA: TGTGCCAGCAGCTTGACTAGCGGGGGGCCCAATGAGCAGTTCTTC.

This chain uses TRBV5-4 with TRBJ2-5; TRBD2 agrees at 15 bases. Trimming removed 3 bases from V and 0 bases from J; junction bases left unmatched: 3. The CDR3 covers 17 residues. Per the germline V gene, CDR1 is SGHNT and CDR2 is YYREEE (reference sequence). CDR3 in DNA: TGTGCCAGCAGCTCGGGACTAGCGGGGGGTTACCAAGAGACCCAGTACTTC. Translated, it gives CASSSGLAGGYQETQYF.

The genes are TRBV14 and TRBJ2-1, with D tentatively TRBD2 (6 bases). The ends were cut back, 4 bases at V and 6 bases at J, with 13 bases in the middle. Looked up from germline, CDR1 is SGHDN and CDR2 is FVKESK. This CDR3 has 14 residues. The CDR3 DNA reads TGTGCCAGCAGCCCCCGGGACTGGGGCAATGAGCAGTTCTTC. This encodes CASSPRDWGNEQFF.

V gene TRBV2 combines with J gene TRBJ2-1, with TRBD2 as a possible D gene (6 bases). The CDR3 has 13 residues. V gave up 6 bases and J gave up 6 bases, with 12 bases separating them. CDR1 and CDR2 (germline): SNHLY, FYNNEI. CDR3 residues: CASSGSGANEQFF. The CDR3 nucleotides read TGTGCCAGCAGCGGGAGCGGAGCCAATGAGCAGTTCTTC.

This clone has only a few counts. The V and J genes are TRBV27 and TRBJ2-2; 7 bases align to TRBD2. The CDR3 extends over 16 amino acids. V dropped 6 bases and J dropped 2; count of bases not matched to a gene: 9. Per germline, CDR1 MNHEY and CDR2 SMNVEV (reference sequence). The CDR3 sequence is CASSPSPSGNTGELFF. The CDR3, as DNA: TGTGCCAGCAGCCCGTCTCCTAGCGGTAACACCGGGGAGCTGTTTTTT.

V is TRBV4-1 and J is TRBJ1-5; no clear D. Germline CDR1 reads MGHRA; CDR2 reads YSYEKL. This CDR3 has 14 amino acids. V lost 3 bases, J lost 3 bases, and 9 bases lay in between. CDR3 DNA: TGCGCCAGCAGCCACCTAGGAGACAATCAGCCCCAGCATTTT. Its protein product is CASSHLGDNQPQHF.

The V and J genes are TRBV27 and TRBJ2-7; no reliable D call. The germline gives CDR1 MNHEY, CDR2 SMNVEV (reference sequence). V was cut by 2 bases and J by 2 bases, with 7 bases left in between. The CDR3 has 13 residues. CDR3 sequence: CASSLGPAYEQYF. The CDR3 nucleotides are TGTGCCAGCAGTTTAGGGCCGGCCTACGAGCAGTACTTC.

The chain joins TRBV7-8 to TRBJ2-1; no clear D gene. V was pared by 2 bases and J by 0 bases, with 11 bases between. The CDR3 has 16 residues. Germline V gene sequence: CDR1 SGHVS, CDR2 FQNEAQ. The DNA for the CDR3 is TGTGCCAGCAGCTTATCGCGTCTCCACTCCTACAATGAGCAGTTCTTC. Its protein product is CASSLSRLHSYNEQFF. Complete variable domain (other parts from reference TRBV7-8 and TRBJ2-1): GAGVSQSPRYKVAKRGQDVALRCDPISGHVSLFWYQQALGQGPEFLTYFQNEAQLDKSGLPSDRFFAERPEGSVSTLKIQRTQQEDSAVYLCASSLSRLHSYNEQFFGPGTRLTVL.

CDR3 region: CASGGRRTGGRTQYF. CDR3 DNA: TGTGCCAGCGGCGGGCGGAGGACAGGGGGTAGGACCCAGTACTTC. This rearrangement joins TRBV2 to TRBJ2-5; 10 bases are shared with TRBD1. The CDR3 has 15 residues. CDR1 and CDR2 from the germline V gene are SNHLY and FYNNEI. J gave up 7 bases and V 8 bases, and 13 bases lay outside the gene matches.

The table lists this clone with a count of one. The V and J genes are TRBV4-3 and TRBJ2-1, with 8 bases lining up with TRBD2. V shed 4 bases and J 5 bases; nucleotides not matched to a gene: 7. This CDR3 has 15 amino acids. Germline V gene data show CDR1 as LGHNA and CDR2 as YSLEER. The CDR3, as DNA: TGCGCCAGCAGCCTCGGGAGGGTAGTAAACAATGAGCAGTTCTTC. Translated: CASSLGRVVNNEQFF.